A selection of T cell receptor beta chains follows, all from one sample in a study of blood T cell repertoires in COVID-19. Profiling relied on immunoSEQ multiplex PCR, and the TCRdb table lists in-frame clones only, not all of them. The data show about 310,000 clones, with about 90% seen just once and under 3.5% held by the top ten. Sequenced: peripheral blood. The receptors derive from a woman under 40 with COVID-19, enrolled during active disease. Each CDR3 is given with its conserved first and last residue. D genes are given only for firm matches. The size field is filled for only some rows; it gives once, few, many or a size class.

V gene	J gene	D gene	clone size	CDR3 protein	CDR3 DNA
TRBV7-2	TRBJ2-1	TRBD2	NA	CASSTGTSGRALDEQFF	TGTGCCAGCAGCACCGGGACTAGCGGGAGGGCCTTGGATGAGCAGTTCTTC
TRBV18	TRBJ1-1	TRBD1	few	CASSPGTGGDAEAFF	TGTGCCAGCTCACCAGGGACAGGGGGGGACGCTGAAGCTTTCTTT
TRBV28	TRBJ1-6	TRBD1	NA	CASSHTRDRGFSPLHF	TGTGCCAGCAGTCATACTAGGGACAGGGGGTTTTCACCCCTCCACTTT
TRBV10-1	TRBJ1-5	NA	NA	CASSEGLNQPQHF	TGCGCCAGCAGTGAAGGACTCAATCAGCCCCAGCATTTT
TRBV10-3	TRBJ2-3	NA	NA	CAIKQAEISTDTQYF	TGTGCCATCAAACAAGCGGAGATTAGCACAGATACGCAGTATTTT
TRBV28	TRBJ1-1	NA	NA	CASSFGQLNTEAFF	TGTGCCAGCAGTTTTGGGCAGCTTAACACTGAAGCTTTCTTT
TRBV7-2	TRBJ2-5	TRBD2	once	CASSPFGTIAETQYF	TGTGCCAGCAGCCCATTCGGGACTATTGCGGAGACCCAGTACTTC
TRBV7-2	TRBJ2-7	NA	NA	CASSDPHRDKSYEQYF	TGTGCCAGCAGCGACCCTCACCGGGACAAAAGCTACGAGCAGTACTTC
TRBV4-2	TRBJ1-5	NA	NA	CASSQGARTDYQPQHF	TGTGCCAGCAGCCAGGGAGCTCGGACAGACTATCAGCCCCAGCATTTT
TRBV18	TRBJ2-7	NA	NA	CASSQDSSYEQYF	TGTGCCAGCTCCCAGGACAGCTCCTACGAGCAGTACTTC
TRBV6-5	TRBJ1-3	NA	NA	CASSYSAGNTIYF	TGTGCCAGCAGTTACTCAGCCGGAAACACCATATATTTT